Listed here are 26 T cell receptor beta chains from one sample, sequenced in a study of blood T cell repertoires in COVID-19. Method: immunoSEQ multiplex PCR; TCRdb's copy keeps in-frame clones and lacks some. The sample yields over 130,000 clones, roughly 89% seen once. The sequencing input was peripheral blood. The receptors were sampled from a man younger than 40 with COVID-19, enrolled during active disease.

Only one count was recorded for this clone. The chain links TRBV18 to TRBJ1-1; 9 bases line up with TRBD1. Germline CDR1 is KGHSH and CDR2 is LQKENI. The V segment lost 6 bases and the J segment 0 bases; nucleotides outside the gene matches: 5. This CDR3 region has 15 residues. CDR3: CASSQGTGMNTEAFF. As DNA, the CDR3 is TGTGCCAGCTCCCAGGGGACAGGGATGAACACTGAAGCTTTCTTT.

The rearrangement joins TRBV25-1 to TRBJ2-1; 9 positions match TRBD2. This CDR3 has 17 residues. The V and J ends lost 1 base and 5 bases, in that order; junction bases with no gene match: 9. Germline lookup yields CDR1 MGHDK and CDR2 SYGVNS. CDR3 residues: CASSESGWTSDNNEQFF. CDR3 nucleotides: TGTGCCAGCAGTGAATCCGGCTGGACTAGCGATAACAATGAGCAGTTCTTC.

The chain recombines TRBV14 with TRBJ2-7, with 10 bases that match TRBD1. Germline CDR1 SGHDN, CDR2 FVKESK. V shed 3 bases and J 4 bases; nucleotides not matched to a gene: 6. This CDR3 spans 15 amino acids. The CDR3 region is CASSQRQGAWYEQYF. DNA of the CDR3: TGTGCCAGCAGCCAGAGACAGGGGGCCTGGTACGAGCAGTACTTC.

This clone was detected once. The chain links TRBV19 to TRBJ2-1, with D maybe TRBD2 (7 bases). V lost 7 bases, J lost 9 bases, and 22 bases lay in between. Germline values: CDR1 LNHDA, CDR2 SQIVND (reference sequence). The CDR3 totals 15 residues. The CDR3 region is CASTIQGGGSGEQFF. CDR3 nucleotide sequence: TGTGCCAGTACCATACAGGGCGGCGGGAGCGGTGAGCAGTTCTTC.

This CDR3 reads CASRRAGTSGSTAYNEQFF. The DNA of the CDR3 is TGCGCCAGCAGACGAGCCGGGACTAGCGGGAGTACCGCCTACAATGAGCAGTTCTTC. J is TRBJ2-1 and V is TRBV5-1; TRBD2 agrees at 14 bases. Germline V CDR1 and CDR2: SGHRS, YFSETQ. This CDR3 is built from 19 residues. The J segment lost 2 bases and the V segment lost 5 bases, leaving 12 bases of the junction unmatched.

The CDR3 nucleotides read TGTGCCAGCAGTACCGGGAATTCACCCCTCCACTTT. Encoded protein: CASSTGNSPLHF. The chain is built from TRBV6-6 and TRBJ1-6; D uncertain. This CDR3 is 12 amino acids long. From germline, CDR1 is MNHNY and CDR2 SVGAGI (reference sequence). V was trimmed by 5 bases and J by 7 bases, leaving 6 bases between them.

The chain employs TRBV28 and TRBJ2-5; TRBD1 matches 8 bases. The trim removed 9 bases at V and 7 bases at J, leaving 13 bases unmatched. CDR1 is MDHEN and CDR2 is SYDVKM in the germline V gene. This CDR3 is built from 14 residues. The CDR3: CASSSGTGAWTQYF. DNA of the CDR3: TGTGCCAGTTCCTCGGGGACAGGAGCTTGGACCCAGTACTTC.

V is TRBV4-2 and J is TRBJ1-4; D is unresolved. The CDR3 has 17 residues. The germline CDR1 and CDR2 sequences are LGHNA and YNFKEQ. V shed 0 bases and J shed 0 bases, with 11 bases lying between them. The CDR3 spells CASSQDLGLATNEKLFF. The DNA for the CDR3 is TGTGCCAGCAGCCAAGATCTTGGCCTTGCAACTAATGAAAAACTGTTTTTT.

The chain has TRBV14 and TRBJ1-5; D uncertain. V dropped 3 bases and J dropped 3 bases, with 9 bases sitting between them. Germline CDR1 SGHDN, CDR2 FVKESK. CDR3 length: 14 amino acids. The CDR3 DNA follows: TGTGCCAGCAGCCAGGGGAGGTCCAATCAGCCCCAGCATTTT. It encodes CASSQGRSNQPQHF.

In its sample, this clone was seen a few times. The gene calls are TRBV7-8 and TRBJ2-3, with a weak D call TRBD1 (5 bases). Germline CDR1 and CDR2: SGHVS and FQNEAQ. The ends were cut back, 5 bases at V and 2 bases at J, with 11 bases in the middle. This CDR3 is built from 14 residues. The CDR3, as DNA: TGTGCCAGCAGCCCCCGACAGATCACAGATACGCAGTATTTT. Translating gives CASSPRQITDTQYF.

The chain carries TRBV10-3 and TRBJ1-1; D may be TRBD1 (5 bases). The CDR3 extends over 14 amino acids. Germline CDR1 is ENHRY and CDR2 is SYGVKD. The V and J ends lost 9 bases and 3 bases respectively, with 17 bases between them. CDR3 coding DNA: TGTGCCATTTCCCTCGGGGGTGGGGACACTGAAGCTTTCTTT. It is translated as CAISLGGGDTEAFF.

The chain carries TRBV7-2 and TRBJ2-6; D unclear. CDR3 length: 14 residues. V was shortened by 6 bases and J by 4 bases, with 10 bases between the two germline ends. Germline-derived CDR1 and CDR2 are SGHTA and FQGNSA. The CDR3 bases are TGTGCCAGCAGACTTACAGCCGGGGCCAACGTCCTGACTTTC. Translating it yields CASRLTAGANVLTF.

CDR3 sequence: CASSGADRGSGQPQHF. The DNA of the CDR3 is TGTGCCAGCAGTGGTGCGGACAGGGGCAGTGGTCAGCCCCAGCATTTT. V gene TRBV6-1 combines with J gene TRBJ1-5; 9 bases match TRBD1. V shed 4 bases, J shed 6 bases, and the junction held 10 bases outside the gene matches. CDR3 length equals 16 residues. The germline V gene encodes CDR1 MNHNS and CDR2 SASEGT.

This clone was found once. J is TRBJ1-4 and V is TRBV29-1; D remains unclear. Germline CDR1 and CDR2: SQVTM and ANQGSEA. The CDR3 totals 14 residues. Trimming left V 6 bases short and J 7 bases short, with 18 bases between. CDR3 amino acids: CSVVPTGESEKLFF. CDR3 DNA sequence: TGCAGCGTCGTTCCGACCGGAGAGAGTGAAAAACTGTTTTTT.

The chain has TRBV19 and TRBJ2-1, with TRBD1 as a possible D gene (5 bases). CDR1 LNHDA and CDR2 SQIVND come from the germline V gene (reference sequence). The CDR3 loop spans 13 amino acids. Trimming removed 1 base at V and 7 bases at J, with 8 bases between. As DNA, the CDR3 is TGTGCCAGTAGTATAGGACAGTTGAATGAGCAGTTCTTC. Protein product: CASSIGQLNEQFF. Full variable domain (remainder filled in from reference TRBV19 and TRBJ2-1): DGGITQSPKYLFRKEGQNVTLSCEQNLNHDAMYWYRQDPGQGLRLIYYSQIVNDFQKGDIAEGYSVSREKKESFPLTVTSAQKNPTAFYLCASSIGQLNEQFFGPGTRLTVL.

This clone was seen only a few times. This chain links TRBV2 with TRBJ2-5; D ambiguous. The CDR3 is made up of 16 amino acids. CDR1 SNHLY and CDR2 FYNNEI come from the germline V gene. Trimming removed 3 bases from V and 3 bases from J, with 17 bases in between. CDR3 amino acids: CASSDLTGQIKETQYF. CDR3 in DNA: TGTGCCAGCAGTGATTTGACGGGTCAAATCAAAGAGACCCAGTACTTC.

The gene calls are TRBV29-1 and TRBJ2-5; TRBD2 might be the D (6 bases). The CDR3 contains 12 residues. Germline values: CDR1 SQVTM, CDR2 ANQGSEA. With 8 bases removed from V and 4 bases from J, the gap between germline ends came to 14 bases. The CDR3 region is CSLAGFGETQYF. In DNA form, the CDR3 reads TGCAGCCTGGCGGGGTTCGGAGAGACCCAGTACTTC.

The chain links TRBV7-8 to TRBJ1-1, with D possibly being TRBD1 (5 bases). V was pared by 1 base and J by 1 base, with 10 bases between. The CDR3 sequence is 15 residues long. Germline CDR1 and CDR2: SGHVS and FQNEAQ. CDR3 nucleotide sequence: TGTGCCAGCAGCTTAGTGAAGGGGCCGAACACTGAAGCTTTCTTT. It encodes CASSLVKGPNTEAFF. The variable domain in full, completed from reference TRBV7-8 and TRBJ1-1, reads GAGVSQSPRYKVAKRGQDVALRCDPISGHVSLFWYQQALGQGPEFLTYFQNEAQLDKSGLPSDRFFAERPEGSVSTLKIQRTQQEDSAVYLCASSLVKGPNTEAFFGQGTRLTVV.

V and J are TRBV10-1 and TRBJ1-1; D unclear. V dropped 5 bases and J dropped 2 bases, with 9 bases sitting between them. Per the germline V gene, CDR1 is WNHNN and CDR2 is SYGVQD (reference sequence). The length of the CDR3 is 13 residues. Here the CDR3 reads CASSWADNTEAFF. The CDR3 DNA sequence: TGCGCCAGCAGTTGGGCAGATAACACTGAAGCTTTCTTT.

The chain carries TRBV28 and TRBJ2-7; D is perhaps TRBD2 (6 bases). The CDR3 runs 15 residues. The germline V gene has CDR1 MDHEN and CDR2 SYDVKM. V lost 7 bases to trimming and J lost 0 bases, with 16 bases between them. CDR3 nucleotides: TGTGCCAGCACGCATGGCCCCGGGGGCTCCTACGAGCAGTACTTC. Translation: CASTHGPGGSYEQYF.

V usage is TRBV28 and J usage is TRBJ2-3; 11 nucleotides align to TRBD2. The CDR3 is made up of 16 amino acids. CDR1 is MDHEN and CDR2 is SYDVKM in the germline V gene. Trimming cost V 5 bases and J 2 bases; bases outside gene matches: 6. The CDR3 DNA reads TGTGCCAGCAGTGCCCCTAGCGGGAGGCCCACAGATACGCAGTATTTT. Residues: CASSAPSGRPTDTQYF.

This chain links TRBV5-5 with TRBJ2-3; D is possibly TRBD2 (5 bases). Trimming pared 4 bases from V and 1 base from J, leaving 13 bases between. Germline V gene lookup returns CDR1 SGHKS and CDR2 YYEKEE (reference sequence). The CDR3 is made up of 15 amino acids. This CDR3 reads CASSAVGAGTDTQYF. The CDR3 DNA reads TGTGCCAGCAGCGCCGTGGGAGCGGGCACAGATACGCAGTATTTT.

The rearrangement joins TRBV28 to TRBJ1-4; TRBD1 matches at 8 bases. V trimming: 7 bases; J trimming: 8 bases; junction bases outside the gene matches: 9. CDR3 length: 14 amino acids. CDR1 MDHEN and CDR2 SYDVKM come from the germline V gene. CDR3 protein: CASTGQGGEEKLFF. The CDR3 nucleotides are TGTGCCAGCACAGGACAGGGAGGTGAAGAAAAACTGTTTTTT. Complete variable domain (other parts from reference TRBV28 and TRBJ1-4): DVKVTQSSRYLVKRTGEKVFLECVQDMDHENMFWYRQDPGLGLRLIYFSYDVKMKEKGDIPEGYSVSREKKERFSLILESASTNQTSMYLCASTGQGGEEKLFFGSGTQLSVL.

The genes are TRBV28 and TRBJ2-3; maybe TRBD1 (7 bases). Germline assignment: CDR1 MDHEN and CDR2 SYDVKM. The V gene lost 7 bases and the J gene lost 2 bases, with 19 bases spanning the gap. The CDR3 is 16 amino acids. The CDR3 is CASTRGGGEVTDTQYF. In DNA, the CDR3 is TGTGCCAGCACCCGTGGAGGGGGCGAGGTCACAGATACGCAGTATTTT.

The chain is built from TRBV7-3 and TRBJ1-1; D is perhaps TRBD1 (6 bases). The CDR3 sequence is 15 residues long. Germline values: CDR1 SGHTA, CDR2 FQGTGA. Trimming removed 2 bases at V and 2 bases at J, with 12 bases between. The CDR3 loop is CASSLGGATNTEAFF. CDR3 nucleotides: TGTGCCAGCAGCTTAGGGGGGGCTACAAACACTGAAGCTTTCTTT. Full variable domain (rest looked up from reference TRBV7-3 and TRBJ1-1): GAGVSQTPSNKVTEKGKYVELRCDPISGHTALYWYRQSLGQGPEFLIYFQGTGAADDSGLPNDRFFAVRPEGSVSTLKIQRTERGDSAVYLCASSLGGATNTEAFFGQGTRLTVV.

CDR3 residues: CASSLSRAGGYEQYF. The DNA for the CDR3 is TGTGCCAGCAGCTTATCTCGAGCGGGAGGGTACGAGCAGTACTTC. The gene calls are TRBV7-2 and TRBJ2-7, with 10 bases aligning to TRBD2. The CDR3 runs 15 residues. Per germline, CDR1 SGHTA and CDR2 FQGNSA. The J segment lost 4 bases and the V segment lost 2 bases, leaving 5 bases of the junction unmatched.